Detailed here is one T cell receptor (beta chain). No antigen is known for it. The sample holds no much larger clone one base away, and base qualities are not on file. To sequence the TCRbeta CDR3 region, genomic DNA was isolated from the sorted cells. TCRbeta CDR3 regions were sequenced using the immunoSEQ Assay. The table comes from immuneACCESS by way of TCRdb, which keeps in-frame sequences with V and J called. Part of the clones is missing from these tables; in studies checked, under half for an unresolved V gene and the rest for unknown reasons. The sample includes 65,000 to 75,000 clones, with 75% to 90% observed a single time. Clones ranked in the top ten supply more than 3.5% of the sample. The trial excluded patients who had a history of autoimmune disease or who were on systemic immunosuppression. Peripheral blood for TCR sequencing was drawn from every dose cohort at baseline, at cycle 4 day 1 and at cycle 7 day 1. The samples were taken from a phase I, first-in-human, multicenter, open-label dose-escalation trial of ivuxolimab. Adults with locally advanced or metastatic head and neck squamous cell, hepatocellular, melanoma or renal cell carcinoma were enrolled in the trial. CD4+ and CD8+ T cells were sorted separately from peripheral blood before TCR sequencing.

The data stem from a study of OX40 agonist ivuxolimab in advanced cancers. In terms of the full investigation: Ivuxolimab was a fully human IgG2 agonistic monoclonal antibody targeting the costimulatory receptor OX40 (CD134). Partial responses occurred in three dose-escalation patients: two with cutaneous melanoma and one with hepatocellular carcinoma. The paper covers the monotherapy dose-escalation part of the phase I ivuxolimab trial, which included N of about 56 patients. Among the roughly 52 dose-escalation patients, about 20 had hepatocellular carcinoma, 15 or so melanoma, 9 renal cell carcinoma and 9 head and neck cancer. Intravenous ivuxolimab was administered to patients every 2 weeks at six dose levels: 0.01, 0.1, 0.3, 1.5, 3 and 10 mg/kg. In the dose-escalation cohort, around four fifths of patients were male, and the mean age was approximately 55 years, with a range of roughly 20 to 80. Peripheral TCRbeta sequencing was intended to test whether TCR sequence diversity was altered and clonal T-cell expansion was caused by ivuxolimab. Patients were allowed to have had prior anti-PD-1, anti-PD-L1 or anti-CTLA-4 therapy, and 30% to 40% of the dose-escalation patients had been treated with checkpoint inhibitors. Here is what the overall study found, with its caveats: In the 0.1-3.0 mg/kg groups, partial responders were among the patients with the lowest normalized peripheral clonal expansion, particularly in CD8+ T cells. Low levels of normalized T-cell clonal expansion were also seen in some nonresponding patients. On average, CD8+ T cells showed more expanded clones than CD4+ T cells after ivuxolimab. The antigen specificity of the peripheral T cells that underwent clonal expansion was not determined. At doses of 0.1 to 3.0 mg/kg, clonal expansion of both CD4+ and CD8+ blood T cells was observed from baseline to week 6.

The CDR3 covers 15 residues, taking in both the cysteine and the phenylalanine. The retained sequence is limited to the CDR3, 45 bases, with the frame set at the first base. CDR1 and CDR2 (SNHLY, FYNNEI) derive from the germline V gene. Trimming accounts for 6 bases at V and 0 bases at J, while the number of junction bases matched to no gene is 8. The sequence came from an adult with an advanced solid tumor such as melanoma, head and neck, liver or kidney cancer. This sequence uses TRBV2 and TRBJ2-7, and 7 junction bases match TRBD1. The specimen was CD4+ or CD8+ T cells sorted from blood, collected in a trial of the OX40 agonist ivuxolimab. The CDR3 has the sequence CASRETGFFSYEQYF. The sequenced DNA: TGTGCCAGCAGGGAGACAGGGTTCTTCTCCTACGAGCAGTACTTC.